The 27 T cell receptor beta chains reported below all come from one sample, sequenced in a study of T cell repertoires in cytomegalovirus infection. TCRdb re-analysed the reads in MiXCR, keeping a single row per CDR3 protein. The sample shows 150,000 to 200,000 distinct CDR3 sequences, around an eighth of them seen only once. The sample comprised PBMCs. These receptors were collected from a human donor in good health (CMV status not recorded). Some clones in this sample may be carry-over from other donors' samples.

The rearrangement joins TRBV29-1 to TRBJ1-3; no reliable D call. Germline V lookup: CDR1 SQVTM, CDR2 ANQGSEA. The V end was cut by 2 bases, the J end by 0 bases, with 8 bases between. The CDR3 extends over 14 amino acids. The CDR3 region has the DNA TGCAGCGTTGAATATTCCCGCTCTGGAAACACCATATATTTT. As protein: CSVEYSRSGNTIYF.

This clonotype was seen many times. V is TRBV2 and J is TRBJ2-5, with 10 bases matching TRBD2. The V gene end was trimmed by 7 bases and the J gene end by 3 bases; junction bases not matched to a gene: 2. The CDR3 extends over 13 amino acids. Germline V lookup: CDR1 SNHLY, CDR2 FYNNEI. The CDR3 sequence: CASNGLAEETQYF. CDR3 coding DNA: TGTGCCAGCAATGGACTAGCGGAAGAGACCCAGTACTTC.

This clonotype was seen repeatedly, ten times or more. The chain has TRBV7-6 and TRBJ2-1, with TRBD1 matching 10 bases. V shed 5 bases and J 4 bases; nucleotides not matched to a gene: 11. In germline, CDR1 is SGHVS, CDR2 FNYEAQ. This CDR3 has 17 residues. CDR3 in DNA: TGTGCCAGCAGCCTCCACCGGGACAGGGGCCAATACAATGAGCAGTTCTTC. As protein: CASSLHRDRGQYNEQFF. The complete variable domain, with remaining parts taken from reference TRBV7-6 and TRBJ2-1, reads GAGVSQSPRYKVTKRGQDVALRCDPISGHVSLYWYRQALGQGPEFLTYFNYEAQQDKSGLPNDRFSAERPEGSISTLTIQRTEQRDSAMYRCASSLHRDRGQYNEQFFGPGTRLTVL.

The CDR3 DNA sequence: TGTGCCATAGCGGGACGGTTAACTGGGGCCAACGTCCTGACTTTC. Protein product: CAIAGRLTGANVLTF. The chain is built from TRBV10-3 and TRBJ2-6; 7 nucleotides agree with TRBD2. Germline V gene data show CDR1 as ENHRY and CDR2 as SYGVKD. The J segment lost 2 bases and the V segment lost 9 bases, leaving 7 bases of the junction unmatched. This CDR3 is 15 amino acids long.

In this sample, this clonotype turned up many times. The J gene is TRBJ2-5, the V gene TRBV7-2; no reliable D call. V was clipped by 11 bases and J by 5 bases, with 6 bases between them. The CDR3 extends over 9 amino acids. Germline values: CDR1 SGHTA, CDR2 FQGNSA. CDR3 coding DNA: TGTGCCGTCGGCGAGACCCAGTACTTC. It codes for CAVGETQYF. The whole variable domain, remainder taken from reference TRBV7-2 and TRBJ2-5, is GAGVSQSPSNKVTEKGKDVELRCDPISGHTALYWYRQSLGQGLEFLIYFQGNSAPDKSGLPSDRFSAERTGGSVSTLTIQRTQQEDSAVYLCAVGETQYFGPGTRLLVL.

This clonotype came up many times. The genes are TRBV28 and TRBJ1-1, with D maybe TRBD1 (5 bases). CDR3 length: 13 amino acids. V was trimmed by 2 bases and J by 5 bases, leaving 9 bases between them. In germline, CDR1 is MDHEN, CDR2 SYDVKM. The CDR3 loop is CASSLQGETEAFF. CDR3 bases: TGTGCCAGCAGTTTACAAGGGGAGACTGAAGCTTTCTTT.

The table lists this clonotype with many counts. The genes are TRBV7-8 and TRBJ2-3; 7 nucleotides line up with TRBD2. This CDR3 has 15 amino acids. J lost 0 bases, V lost 4 bases, and 4 bases had no gene match. Germline loops: CDR1 SGHVS, CDR2 FQNEAQ. The CDR3: CASSSTSVSTDTQYF. In nucleotides, the CDR3 is TGTGCCAGCAGCTCTACTAGCGTTAGCACAGATACGCAGTATTTT.

This clonotype was recorded a few times. The chain has TRBV7-2 and TRBJ2-7; D is uncertain. This CDR3 spans 13 amino acids. The V end was cut by 7 bases, the J end by 0 bases, with 10 bases between. Per germline, CDR1 SGHTA and CDR2 FQGNSA. The CDR3 DNA reads as TGTGCCAGCACTCTACGGCACTCCTACGAGCAGTACTTC. Its translation is CASTLRHSYEQYF.

In its sample, this clonotype was seen a few times. The rearrangement joins TRBV2 to TRBJ1-6, with D tentatively TRBD1 (5 bases). V was shortened by 3 bases and J by 10 bases, with 10 bases between the two germline ends. The CDR3 consists of 13 residues. Germline lookup yields CDR1 SNHLY and CDR2 FYNNEI. The chain's CDR3 is CASSDAGRSPLHF. The CDR3 coding sequence is TGTGCCAGCAGTGATGCAGGGAGATCACCCCTCCACTTT.

V gene TRBV6-6 combines with J gene TRBJ1-5; the match to TRBD1 covers 9 bases. With V trimmed by 4 bases and J by 10 bases, 5 bases remained unmatched. The CDR3 loop spans 13 amino acids. Germline V gene data show CDR1 as MNHNY and CDR2 as SVGAGI (reference sequence). The CDR3 protein is CASSWGQGSPQHF. The CDR3 DNA sequence: TGTGCCAGCAGTTGGGGACAGGGTAGTCCCCAGCATTTT.

The gene calls are TRBV7-9 and TRBJ2-6; D possibly uses TRBD1 or TRBD2 (6 bases each). Germline V CDR1 and CDR2: SEHNR, FQNEAQ (reference sequence). With 4 bases removed from V and 2 bases from J, the gap between germline ends came to 9 bases. The CDR3 covers 15 residues. The CDR3 coding sequence is TGTGCCAGCAGCTACAGGGAGGCTGGGGCCAACGTCCTGACTTTC. Its protein product is CASSYREAGANVLTF.

The rearrangement uses TRBV29-1 and TRBJ2-2, with D maybe TRBD2 (6 bases). The CDR3 runs 15 residues. Germline values: CDR1 SQVTM, CDR2 ANQGSEA. V shed 4 bases and J shed 0 bases, with 12 bases lying between them. For the CDR3, the DNA is TGCAGCGTTGGAGGTAGCGGCACGAACACCGGGGAGCTGTTTTTT. Translated, it gives CSVGGSGTNTGELFF.

This clonotype has only one observation. A much larger clonotype is one base distant, so this may be a read error. Because it lacks the conserved phenylalanine or tryptophan at the end, this CDR3 is likely a read error. The CDR3 DNA reads as TGTGCCAGCAGCCGCAGCGGGACCCTTGCCTACGAGCAGTACTCC. Translated, it gives CASSRSGTLAYEQYS. The genes are TRBV6-5 and TRBJ2-7, with TRBD2 identical over 7 bases. The CDR3 loop spans 15 amino acids. CDR1 is MNHEY, CDR2 SVGAGI, per germline. Trimming at V came to 6 bases and at J to 2 bases, leaving 10 bases not matched to a gene.

At least ten counts were recorded for this clonotype. The CDR3 loop is CASSRTVETNQPQHF. The CDR3 DNA sequence: TGTGCCAGTAGTCGGACAGTTGAGACCAATCAGCCCCAGCATTTT. The rearrangement uses TRBV19 and TRBJ1-5; TRBD1 might be the D (6 bases). The CDR3 is 15 amino acids. V lost 5 bases, J lost 3 bases, and 14 bases lay in between. CDR1 and CDR2 (germline): LNHDA, SQIVND (reference sequence).

This clonotype was observed a handful of times. J is TRBJ2-3 and V is TRBV6-2 or TRBV6-3, with 7 bases aligning to TRBD1. The CDR3 extends over 15 amino acids. The germline gives CDR1 MNHEY, CDR2 SVGEGT. The trim removed 5 bases at V and 2 bases at J, leaving 7 bases unmatched. The CDR3 loop is CASSQRTGTTDTQYF. The CDR3 bases are TGTGCCAGCAGTCAAAGGACAGGAACCACAGATACGCAGTATTTT.

This sequence joins TRBV5-6 and TRBJ1-2, with D hard to call. The V end lost 0 bases, the J end lost 1 base, and 13 bases lay between the germline ends. This CDR3 region has 16 residues. Germline values: CDR1 SGHDT, CDR2 YYEEEE. The CDR3 loop reads CASSLGLTGINYGYTF. CDR3 in DNA: TGTGCCAGCAGCTTGGGGCTCACCGGGATTAACTATGGCTACACCTTC.

This rearrangement joins TRBV20-1 to TRBJ2-1, with D possibly matching TRBD1 (8 bases). Germline V CDR1 and CDR2: DFQATT, SNEGSKA (reference sequence). The CDR3 has 14 amino acids. Trimming took off 3 bases at V and 13 bases at J, with 22 bases between the two ends. The CDR3 DNA reads TGCAGTGCTAGCGAACAGGGGGGGCTCCAAAGCCAGTTCTTC. Its protein is CSASEQGGLQSQFF.

This clonotype was counted only a few times. V and J are TRBV20-1 and TRBJ2-1, with a tentative D call TRBD2 (5 bases). Looked up from germline, CDR1 is DFQATT and CDR2 is SNEGSKA (reference sequence). This CDR3 spans 15 amino acids. Trimming removed 2 bases at V and 0 bases at J, with 11 bases between. The CDR3 loop is CSARNRDRSYNEQFF. CDR3 nucleotide sequence: TGCAGTGCTAGAAACCGGGATCGCTCCTACAATGAGCAGTTCTTC.

The CDR3 loop reads CASSLNRGSYGYTF. The CDR3, as DNA: TGTGCCAGCAGTTTAAATAGGGGCTCCTATGGCTACACCTTC. The J gene is TRBJ1-2, the V gene TRBV27; a weak D match, TRBD1 (5 bases). V was shortened by 2 bases and J by 4 bases, with 11 bases between the two germline ends. The CDR3 sequence is 14 residues long. The germline gives CDR1 MNHEY, CDR2 SMNVEV (reference sequence).

This clonotype was detected only a few times. This chain uses TRBV27 with TRBJ1-2; 8 bases line up with TRBD1. Germline trimming cut 9 bases from V and 6 bases from J; bases unmatched to any gene: 6. This CDR3 comprises 12 residues. Germline assignment: CDR1 MNHEY and CDR2 SMNVEV (reference sequence). CDR3: CASSPRGHGYTF. The CDR3 nucleotides read TGTGCCAGTTCGCCCAGGGGGCATGGCTACACCTTC.

The sample holds many counts of this clonotype. The chain employs TRBV7-2 and TRBJ2-5; D is unresolved. Looked up from germline, CDR1 is SGHTA and CDR2 is FQGNSA. V was cut by 3 bases and J by 1 base, with 9 bases left in between. The CDR3 is 14 residues long. The CDR3 reads CASSFWAGQETQYF. CDR3 coding DNA: TGTGCCAGCAGCTTTTGGGCAGGCCAAGAGACCCAGTACTTC. The variable domain in full, with the rest retrieved from reference TRBV7-2 and TRBJ2-5, is GAGVSQSPSNKVTEKGKDVELRCDPISGHTALYWYRQSLGQGLEFLIYFQGNSAPDKSGLPSDRFSAERTGGSVSTLTIQRTQQEDSAVYLCASSFWAGQETQYFGPGTRLLVL.

This clonotype was counted ten times or more. This sequence joins TRBV5-4 and TRBJ2-1, with 9 bases that match TRBD2. The length of the CDR3 is 15 residues. Germline CDR1 SGHNT, CDR2 YYREEE (reference sequence). J was trimmed by 2 bases and V by 5 bases; bases with no gene match: 5. The CDR3 bases are TGTGCCAGCAGTTTAGCGGGAGTTGCCTACAATGAGCAGTTCTTC. Protein sequence: CASSLAGVAYNEQFF.

The sample holds many counts of this clonotype. The chain has TRBV28 and TRBJ2-1; no clear D gene. Trimming removed 2 bases from V and 3 bases from J, with 8 bases in between. This CDR3 contains 14 residues. CDR1 is MDHEN and CDR2 is SYDVKM in the germline V gene. The CDR3 nucleotides are TGTGCCAGCAGTTTACTACGGTACTACAATGAGCAGTTCTTC. Encoded protein: CASSLLRYYNEQFF.

In this sample, this clonotype turned up many times. The J gene is TRBJ2-1, the V gene TRBV5-5, with 9 bases identical to TRBD2. The length of the CDR3 is 15 residues. CDR1 SGHKS and CDR2 YYEKEE come from the germline V gene (reference sequence). V trimming: 2 bases; J trimming: 7 bases; junction bases outside the gene matches: 7. CDR3 loop: CASSLGGRALNEQFF. The CDR3 DNA is TGTGCCAGCAGCTTAGGCGGGAGGGCCCTAAATGAGCAGTTCTTC.

The rearrangement uses TRBV6-2 or TRBV6-3 and TRBJ2-5; D is possibly TRBD2 (6 bases). The V gene's germline CDR1 is MNHEY and CDR2 SVGEGT. The CDR3 length is 14 residues. Trimming removed 6 bases at V and 5 bases at J, with 16 bases between. The CDR3 DNA reads as TGTGCCAGCAGCCGAAGCGGAGGAGGGGAGACCCAGTACTTC. It encodes CASSRSGGGETQYF.

In its sample, this clonotype was seen many times. The V and J genes are TRBV4-1 and TRBJ2-5; TRBD1 agrees at 8 bases. The J segment lost 5 bases and the V segment lost 5 bases, leaving 4 bases of the junction unmatched. The CDR3 has 13 amino acids. Germline values: CDR1 MGHRA, CDR2 YSYEKL. CDR3: CASSSGQEETQYF. In DNA form, the CDR3 reads TGCGCCAGCAGCTCGGGACAGGAGGAGACCCAGTACTTC.

This clonotype was seen a few times. This chain connects TRBV10-3 to TRBJ2-4; D perhaps matches TRBD1 (5 bases). The V end was cut by 2 bases, the J end by 7 bases, with 15 bases between. This CDR3 is built from 15 residues. Germline values: CDR1 ENHRY, CDR2 SYGVKD. The DNA of the CDR3 is TGTGCCATCAGTGAGGCAGGGCCACCGAGGAACATTCAGTACTTC. It codes for CAISEAGPPRNIQYF.